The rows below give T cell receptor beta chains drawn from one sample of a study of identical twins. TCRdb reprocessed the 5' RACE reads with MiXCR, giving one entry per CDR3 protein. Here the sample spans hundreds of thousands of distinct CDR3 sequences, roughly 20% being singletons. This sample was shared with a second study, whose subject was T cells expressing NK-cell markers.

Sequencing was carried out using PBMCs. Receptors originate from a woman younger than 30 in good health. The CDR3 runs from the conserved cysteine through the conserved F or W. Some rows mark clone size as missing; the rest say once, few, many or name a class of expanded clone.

CSAIDRGRNNEQFF	many	TRBV20-1
CASSGEGFRYYGYTF	many	TRBV9
CASSQEPSSRELFF	NA	TRBV4-3
CASSEALSGTGFYEQYF	few	TRBV2
CASSLIGEGGELFF	NA	TRBV12-3/TRBV12-4
CASSTRVGECFWEQYF	NA	TRBV21-1
CSVGIEQFF	NA	TRBV20-1
CASSLLSKSAGYTF	NA	TRBV7-9
CASSFGPGEYLAGANVLTF	NA	TRBV11-1
CSVGGGYGYTF	few	TRBV29-1
CASSLSGTSGRAGYEQFF	NA	TRBV12-3/TRBV12-4
CASSQLSASATQYF	NA	TRBV3-1
CAGRGAEAFF	NA	TRBV2
CSARGWRDRGKGYGYTF	NA	TRBV20-1
CASSLVGLAKSSYNEQFF	NA	TRBV12-3/TRBV12-4
CAISETLAGAAYEQYF	NA	TRBV10-3
CASSQEDQETQYF	NA	TRBV3-1
CASSHRQFNQPQHF	few	TRBV12-3/TRBV12-4
CSARGLGTGGQYF	few	TRBV20-1
CASSTRLAGVDEQFF	few	TRBV9
CASSLALGHNEQYF	few	TRBV5-1
CASSSDHYSGNTIYF	few	TRBV12-3/TRBV12-4
CASSLTHRNIQYF	NA	TRBV12-3/TRBV12-4
CASSPFSVDTIYF	NA	TRBV18
CASRRADYNEQFF	NA	TRBV19
CASSYHKSGQLTDTQYF	few	TRBV5-8
CASSWGRGTETQYF	few	TRBV5-5
CASSQGSGRAADTQYF	NA	TRBV4-3
CASSLSPSGAKNIQYF	few	TRBV7-2
CASIPLQGSNEQFF	NA	TRBV7-6
CASTTDTHTEAFF	NA	TRBV12-3/TRBV12-4
CASSFKMAGGSVYEQFF	NA	TRBV7-9
CASSLELAGGEEFF	few	TRBV5-1
CASSVLAGAADTQYF	NA	TRBV10-1
CASTDRTSGRKSTYEQYF	few	TRBV6-2/TRBV6-3
CASSGTRGPDTQYF	NA	TRBV11-2
CSARDLQEVGTGTDTQYF	few	TRBV20-1
CASSLQLARGSEQFF	NA	TRBV12-3/TRBV12-4
CASSQRTSGSSYNEQFF	many	TRBV4-3
CASSRGESPLHF	NA	TRBV12-3/TRBV12-4
CAIEARTGGTDTQYF	few	TRBV10-3
CASSQDRMRDYEQYF	few	TRBV4-1
CASSDPQEMEAFF	few	TRBV10-2
CASSLDRRLAGRQETQYF	few	TRBV5-1